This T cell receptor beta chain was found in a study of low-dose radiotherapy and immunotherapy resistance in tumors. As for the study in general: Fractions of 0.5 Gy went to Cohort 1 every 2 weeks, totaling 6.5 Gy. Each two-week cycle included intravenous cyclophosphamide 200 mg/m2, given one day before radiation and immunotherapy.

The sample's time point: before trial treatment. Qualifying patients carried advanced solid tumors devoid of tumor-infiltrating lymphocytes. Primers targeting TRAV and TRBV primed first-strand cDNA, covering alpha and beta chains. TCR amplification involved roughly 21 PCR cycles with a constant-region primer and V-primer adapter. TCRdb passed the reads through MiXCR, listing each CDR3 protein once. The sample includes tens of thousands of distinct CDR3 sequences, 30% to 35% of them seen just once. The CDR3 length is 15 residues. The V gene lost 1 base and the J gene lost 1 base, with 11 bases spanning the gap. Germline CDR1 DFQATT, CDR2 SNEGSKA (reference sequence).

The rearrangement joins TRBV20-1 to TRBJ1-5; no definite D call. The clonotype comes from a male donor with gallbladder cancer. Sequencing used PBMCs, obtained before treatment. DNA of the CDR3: TGCAGTGCTAGAGGGGTCCAAGGAAGCAATCAGCCCCAGCATTTT. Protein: CSARGVQGSNQPQHF.